Described below is a single TCR beta chain sequence and its context. Its target is not known. The authors ran the immunoSEQ assay, v3.0, at survey level. Profiled with immunoSEQ multiplex PCR; TCRdb holds only in-frame clones, not every one. The sample holds 30,000 to 40,000 clones; roughly four fifths are singletons and the top ten take around 6.3%. CDR1 is MNHNY and CDR2 is SVGAGI in the germline V gene (reference sequence). V was cut by 11 bases and J by 7 bases, with 18 bases left in between. The CDR3 runs to 14 residues. No donor had fewer than one pre-ART PBMC sample or fewer than two post-ART PBMC samples. Each participant with HIV received care in the United States. The sample belongs to a study of long-term antiretroviral therapy in people with HIV. Study-level points and caveats: Clones expanded before ART dominated the repertoire at all time points.

The chain joins TRBV6-6 to TRBJ1-6; maybe TRBD1 (5 bases). The receptor was derived from a man aged 18 to 29 with HIV. Sequenced material: unsorted PBMCs, taken 0.6 years after starting antiretroviral therapy. DNA of the CDR3: TGTGCCGGGCAAACCGGGACGGCAAATTCACCCCTCCACTTT. Its protein is CAGQTGTANSPLHF.